These 11 T cell receptor beta chains were all obtained from the same sample, sequenced in a study of molecular identifiers for immune sequencing clone quantification. Each CDR3 protein is one row after TCRdb ran MiXCR on the PCR reads. The profile shows about 54,000 distinct CDR3 sequences, around 27% of them singletons. Sequencing used naive CD8+ T cells from blood, with Jurkat cell RNA spiked in. Regarding subset: FACS-sorted CD8+CD4-CCR7+CD45RA+ naive T cells. The receptors were sampled from a human donor in good health. Some libraries in this study had Jurkat cell RNA spiked in.

This clonotype was seen only a few times. The gene calls are TRBV12-5 and TRBJ1-5; weak D call: TRBD1 (5 bases). The CDR3 spans 13 residues. Trimming cost V 7 bases and J 1 base, with 8 bases left between them. Germline V lookup: CDR1 LGHNT, CDR2 FRNRAP. The CDR3 spells CASAGESNQPQHF. The CDR3 DNA sequence: TGTGCTAGTGCGGGGGAAAGCAATCAGCCCCAGCATTTT.

This clonotype was recorded many times. This chain joins TRBV20-1 and TRBJ1-2; no reliable D call. The CDR3 contains 18 residues. Deletions cut 4 bases from V and 0 bases from J, with 24 bases between. In germline, CDR1 is DFQATT, CDR2 SNEGSKA (reference sequence). CDR3 region: CSATSTPMGRPSNYGYTF. The CDR3 region has the DNA TGCAGTGCTACCTCCACCCCCATGGGGAGGCCTTCTAACTATGGCTACACCTTC.

This clonotype was picked up one time. This could be a read error, since a much larger clone is one nucleotide away. The chain is built from TRBV20-1 and TRBJ1-2, with D perhaps matching TRBD1 (6 bases). Germline assignment: CDR1 DFQATT and CDR2 SNEGSKA (reference sequence). There are 15 residues in the CDR3. The V end was cut by 1 base, the J end by 4 bases, with 16 bases between. The CDR3 reads CSARGRQGSAYGYTF. DNA for the CDR3: TGCAGTGCTAGAGGTCGTCAGGGGAGCGCCTATGGCTACACCTTC.

In its sample, this clonotype was seen many times. Here the CDR3 reads CASSFPTTGPTYNEQFF. The CDR3 DNA is TGTGCCAGCAGCTTCCCCACGACAGGGCCTACTTACAATGAGCAGTTCTTC. The V call is TRBV7-9, the J call TRBJ2-1; the match to TRBD1 covers 7 bases. The ends lost 3 bases at V and 4 bases at J; junction bases unmatched: 12. This CDR3 has 17 amino acids. Germline CDR1 SEHNR, CDR2 FQNEAQ (reference sequence).

This clonotype was counted many times. Germline is not matched at one junction end, which may reflect a read error. The V and J genes are TRBV7-9 and TRBJ2-4; D unresolved. The length of the CDR3 is 12 residues. CDR1 and CDR2 from the germline V gene are SEHNR and FQNEAQ (reference sequence). The CDR3 spells CASSLGKNIQYF. The CDR3 region has the DNA TGTGCCAGCAGCTTAGGGAAAAACATTCAGTATTTC. Full variable domain (rest looked up from reference TRBV7-9 and TRBJ2-4): DTGVSQNPRHKITKRGQNVTFRCDPISEHNRLYWYRQTLGQGPEFLTYFQNEAQLEKSRLLSDRFSAERPKGSFSTLEIQRTEQGDSAMYLCASSLGKNIQYFGAGTRLSVL.

About this clonotype itself: It may be a read error: a sequence one base away is much more abundant. J is TRBJ2-7 and V is TRBV2; D may be TRBD1 (6 bases). The CDR3 has 13 residues. With 3 bases removed from V and 6 bases from J, the gap between germline ends came to 12 bases. The V gene's germline CDR1 is SNHLY and CDR2 FYNNEI. CDR3 region: CASSDFGDIEQYF. CDR3 coding DNA: TGTGCCAGCAGTGATTTCGGGGACATCGAGCAGTACTTC.

The chain couples TRBV19 to TRBJ2-5, with D perhaps matching TRBD2 (6 bases). CDR3 length: 15 amino acids. The V end was cut by 9 bases, the J end by 1 base, with 18 bases between. Germline-derived CDR1 and CDR2 are LNHDA and SQIVND (reference sequence). For the CDR3, the DNA is TGTGCCAGCAGGATCGACGCGGGACTCCAAGAGACCCAGTACTTC. This gives the protein CASRIDAGLQETQYF.

As to this clonotype: A single base separates this from a much larger clone, so it may be a read error. The genes are TRBV12-3 or TRBV12-4 and TRBJ1-1; 8 bases are shared with TRBD1. There are 17 residues in the CDR3. V shed 6 bases, J shed 1 base, and the junction held 13 bases outside the gene matches. In DNA, the CDR3 is TGTGCCAGCAGACCGGGGCAGGGGGCCGGCGGGAACACTGAAGCTTTCTTT. Its translation: CASRPGQGAGGNTEAFF.

This clonotype was detected ten times or more. V usage is TRBV4-3 and J usage is TRBJ2-3; D is tentatively TRBD1 or TRBD2 (5 bases each). This CDR3 comprises 18 residues. Trimming stripped 0 bases from V and 0 bases from J, with 16 bases between. Germline CDR1 and CDR2: LGHNA and YSLEER. The CDR3 DNA reads as TGCGCCAGCAGCCAAGATTGGGGACCTGGCAGGAGCACAGATACGCAGTATTTT. It yields the protein CASSQDWGPGRSTDTQYF.

This clonotype was observed at least ten times. The chain recombines TRBV6-5 with TRBJ1-6; D not certain. V lost 5 bases to trimming and J lost 0 bases, with 8 bases between them. This CDR3 has 15 residues. Germline V gene lookup returns CDR1 MNHEY and CDR2 SVGAGI. CDR3 sequence: CASSDRPSYNSPLHF. The CDR3 DNA reads TGTGCCAGCAGTGACCGCCCCTCCTATAATTCACCCCTCCACTTT.

This clonotype has a single count. Being one base from a much bigger clone, this may be a read error. The genes are TRBV5-1 and TRBJ2-3; 9 bases are a match to TRBD1. CDR1 and CDR2 (germline): SGHRS, YFSETQ. This CDR3 is 14 amino acids long. The V gene end was trimmed by 7 bases and the J gene end by 4 bases; junction bases not matched to a gene: 7. As DNA, the CDR3 is TGCGCCAGCGGGGACGGGACAGGGTCAGATACGCAGTATTTT. Encoded protein: CASGDGTGSDTQYF.